The clone carrying this T cell receptor (beta chain) has only one observation. Trimming removed 5 bases from V and 0 bases from J, with 17 bases in between. The CDR3 is 17 amino acids. The V gene's germline CDR1 is SGHAT and CDR2 FQNNGV. Sequenced by immunoSEQ multiplex PCR; TCRdb stores in-frame clones only, minus some. The sample includes over 70,000 clones, roughly 82% of them seen just once. These data are taken from a study of OX40 agonist ivuxolimab in advanced cancers. This sample comprised CD4+ or CD8+ T cells sorted from blood, obtained in a trial of the OX40 agonist ivuxolimab. The chain combines TRBV11-2 with TRBJ2-1; TRBD2 is a possible D gene (6 bases). The sequence came from an adult with an advanced solid tumor such as melanoma, head and neck, liver or kidney cancer. The CDR3 protein is CASSQEPGLNSYNEQFF. CDR3 sequence (DNA): TGTGCCAGCAGCCAAGAGCCGGGACTCAACTCCTACAATGAGCAGTTCTTC.